Listed below are T cell receptor beta chains from one sample, sequenced in a study of T cell repertoires in cytomegalovirus infection. A single record per CDR3 protein comes from TCRdb applying MiXCR to the reads. The sample consists of more than 650,000 distinct CDR3 sequences, 35% to 40% of them appearing once. Source material: PBMCs. These receptors were taken from a human donor in good health (CMV status not recorded). Some clones in this sample may be carry-over from other donors' samples. Each CDR3 is given with its conserved first and last residue. Each record gives: V gene, J gene, CDR3 protein.

V gene: TRBV2; J gene: TRBJ1-5; CDR3 protein: CASGRQTNQPQHF
V gene: TRBV28; J gene: TRBJ2-1; CDR3 protein: CASTRGLAGESYNEQFF
V gene: TRBV5-4; J gene: TRBJ1-2; CDR3 protein: CASSLGHGRGYTF
V gene: TRBV19; J gene: TRBJ2-6; CDR3 protein: CASIAGDPLANVLTF
V gene: TRBV13; J gene: TRBJ1-3; CDR3 protein: CASSTGLLSGNTIYF
V gene: TRBV5-6; J gene: TRBJ1-2; CDR3 protein: CASSLEAEVDYGYTF
V gene: TRBV7-2; J gene: TRBJ2-5; CDR3 protein: CASSPTVSAGGETQYF
V gene: TRBV7-6; J gene: TRBJ2-1; CDR3 protein: CASSRRTSGSQFF
V gene: TRBV7-8; J gene: TRBJ1-1; CDR3 protein: CASSLVGTDTEAFF
V gene: TRBV7-9; J gene: TRBJ2-5; CDR3 protein: CASSLAGFGETQYF
V gene: TRBV4-1; J gene: TRBJ1-5; CDR3 protein: CASSHAPGVGYQPQHF
V gene: TRBV30; J gene: TRBJ1-1; CDR3 protein: CAWRWTLAANTEAFF